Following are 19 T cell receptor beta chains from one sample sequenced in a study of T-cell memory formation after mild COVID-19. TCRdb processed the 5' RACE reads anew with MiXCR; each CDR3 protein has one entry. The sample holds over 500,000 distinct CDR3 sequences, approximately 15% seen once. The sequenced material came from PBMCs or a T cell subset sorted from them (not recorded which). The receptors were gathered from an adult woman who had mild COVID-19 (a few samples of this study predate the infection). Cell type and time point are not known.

CDR3 amino acids: CASSSVLGGNEQFF. The CDR3 nucleotides read TGTGCCAGCAGCTCCGTCCTTGGGGGGAATGAGCAGTTCTTC. V and J are TRBV7-8 and TRBJ2-1, with a weak D call TRBD2 (6 bases). V shed 4 bases and J shed 7 bases, with 14 bases lying between them. CDR3 size: 14 residues. CDR1 is SGHVS, CDR2 FQNEAQ, per germline.

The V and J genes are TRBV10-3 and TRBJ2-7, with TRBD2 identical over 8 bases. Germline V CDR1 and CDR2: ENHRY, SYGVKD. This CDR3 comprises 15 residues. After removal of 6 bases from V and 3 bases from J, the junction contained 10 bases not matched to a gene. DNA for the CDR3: TGTGCCATCAGCGACGGAGCGGGGGTCCTCTACGAGCAGTACTTC. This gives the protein CAISDGAGVLYEQYF.

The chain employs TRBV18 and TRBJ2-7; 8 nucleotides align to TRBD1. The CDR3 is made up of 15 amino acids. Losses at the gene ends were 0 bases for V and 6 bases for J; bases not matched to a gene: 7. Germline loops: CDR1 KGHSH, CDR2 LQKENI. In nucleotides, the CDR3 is TGTGCCAGCTCACCACCTTTAGCAGGGGGCCGCGAGCAGTACTTC. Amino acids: CASSPPLAGGREQYF. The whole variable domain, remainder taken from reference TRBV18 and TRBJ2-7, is NAGVMQNPRHLVRRRGQEARLRCSPMKGHSHVYWYRQLPEEGLKFMVYLQKENIIDESGMPKERFSAEFPKEGPSILRIQQVVRGDSAAYFCASSPPLAGGREQYFGPGTRLTVT.

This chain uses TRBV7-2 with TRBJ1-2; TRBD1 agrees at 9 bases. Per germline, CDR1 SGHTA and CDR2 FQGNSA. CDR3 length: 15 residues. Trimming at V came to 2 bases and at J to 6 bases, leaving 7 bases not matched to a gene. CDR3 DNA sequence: TGTGCCAGCAGCTTAATGTCGGGACAGGGCCATGGCTACACCTTC. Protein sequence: CASSLMSGQGHGYTF.

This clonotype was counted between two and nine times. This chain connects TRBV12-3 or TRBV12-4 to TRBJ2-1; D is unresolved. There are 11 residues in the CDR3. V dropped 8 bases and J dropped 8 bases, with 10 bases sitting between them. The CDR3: CASGRVHEQFF. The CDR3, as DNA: TGTGCCAGCGGCCGGGTCCATGAGCAGTTCTTC.

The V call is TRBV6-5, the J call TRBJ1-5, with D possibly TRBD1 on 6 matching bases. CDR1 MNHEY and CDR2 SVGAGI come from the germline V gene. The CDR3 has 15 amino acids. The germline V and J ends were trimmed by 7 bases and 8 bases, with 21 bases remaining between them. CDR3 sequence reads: CASTQPREKGEPQHF. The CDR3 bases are TGTGCCAGCACCCAACCACGGGAAAAGGGGGAGCCCCAGCATTTT.

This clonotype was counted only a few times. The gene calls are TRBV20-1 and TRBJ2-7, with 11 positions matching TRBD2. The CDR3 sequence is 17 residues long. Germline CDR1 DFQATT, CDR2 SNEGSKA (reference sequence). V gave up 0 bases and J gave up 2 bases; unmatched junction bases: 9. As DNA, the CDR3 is TGCAGTGCTAGAGATGTGACTAGCGGGACCTTAACCTACGAGCAGTACTTC. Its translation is CSARDVTSGTLTYEQYF.

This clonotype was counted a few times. The CDR3 loop is CASSRDSNQDTQYF. CDR3 bases: TGTGCCAGCAGCCGGGACAGCAACCAAGATACGCAGTATTTT. The V call is TRBV7-9, the J call TRBJ2-3, with 7 nucleotides matching TRBD1. The CDR3 contains 14 residues. CDR1 SEHNR and CDR2 FQNEAQ come from the germline V gene (reference sequence). V trimming: 5 bases; J trimming: 5 bases; junction bases outside the gene matches: 7.

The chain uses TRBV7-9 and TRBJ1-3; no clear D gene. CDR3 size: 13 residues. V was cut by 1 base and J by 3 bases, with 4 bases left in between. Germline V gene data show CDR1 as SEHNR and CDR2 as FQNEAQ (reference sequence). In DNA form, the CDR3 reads TGTGCCAGCAGCTTAGGGAATGGAAACACCATATATTTT. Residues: CASSLGNGNTIYF.

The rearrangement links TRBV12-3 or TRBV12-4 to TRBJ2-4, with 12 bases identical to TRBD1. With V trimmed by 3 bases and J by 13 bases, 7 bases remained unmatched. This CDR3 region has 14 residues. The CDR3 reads CASSLGQGAPLQYF. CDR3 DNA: TGTGCCAGCAGTTTGGGACAGGGGGCCCCGTTACAGTACTTC.

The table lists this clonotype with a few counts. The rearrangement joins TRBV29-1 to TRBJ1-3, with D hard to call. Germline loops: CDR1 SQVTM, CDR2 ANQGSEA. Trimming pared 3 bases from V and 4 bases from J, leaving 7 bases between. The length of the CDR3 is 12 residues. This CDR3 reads CSVEEGGNTIYF. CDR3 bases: TGCAGCGTTGAGGAAGGAGGAAACACCATATATTTT.

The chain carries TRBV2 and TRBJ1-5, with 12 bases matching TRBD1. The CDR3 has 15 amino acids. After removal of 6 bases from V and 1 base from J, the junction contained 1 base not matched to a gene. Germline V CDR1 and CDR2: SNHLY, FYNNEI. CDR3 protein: CASRGQGASNQPQHF. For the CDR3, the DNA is TGTGCCAGCAGGGGACAGGGGGCCAGCAATCAGCCCCAGCATTTT. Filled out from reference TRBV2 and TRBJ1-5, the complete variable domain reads EPEVTQTPSHQVTQMGQEVILRCVPISNHLYFYWYRQILGQKVEFLVSFYNNEISEKSEIFDDQFSVERPDGSNFTLKIRSTKLEDSAMYFCASRGQGASNQPQHFGDGTRLSIL.

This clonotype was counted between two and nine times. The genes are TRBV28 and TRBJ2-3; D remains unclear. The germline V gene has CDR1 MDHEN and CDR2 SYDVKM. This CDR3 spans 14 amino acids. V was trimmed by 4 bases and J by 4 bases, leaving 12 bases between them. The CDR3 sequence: CASSSEVLPDTQYF. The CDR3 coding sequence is TGTGCCAGCAGTTCCGAGGTACTCCCAGATACGCAGTATTTT.

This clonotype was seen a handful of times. The CDR3 region has the DNA TGTGCCAGCAGCTCAGAAGTTCACAGACCCGAGCAGTACTTC. Its protein product is CASSSEVHRPEQYF. The rearrangement uses TRBV7-9 and TRBJ2-7; no clear D gene. The CDR3 is 14 amino acids. Germline assignment: CDR1 SEHNR and CDR2 FQNEAQ (reference sequence). The V and J ends lost 4 bases and 6 bases respectively, with 16 bases between them.

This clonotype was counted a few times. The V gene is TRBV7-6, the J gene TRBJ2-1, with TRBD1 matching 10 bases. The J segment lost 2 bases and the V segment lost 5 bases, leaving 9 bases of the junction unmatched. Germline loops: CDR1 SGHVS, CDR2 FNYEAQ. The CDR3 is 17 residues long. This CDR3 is CASSPDRGRGAYNEQFF. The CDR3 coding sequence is TGTGCCAGCAGCCCCGACAGGGGGCGCGGAGCCTACAATGAGCAGTTCTTC.

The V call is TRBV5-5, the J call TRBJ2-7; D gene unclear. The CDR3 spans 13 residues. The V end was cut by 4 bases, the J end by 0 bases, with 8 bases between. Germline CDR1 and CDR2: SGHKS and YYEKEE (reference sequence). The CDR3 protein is CASSPLLSYEQYF. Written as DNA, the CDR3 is TGTGCCAGCAGCCCCCTCCTCTCCTACGAGCAGTACTTC.

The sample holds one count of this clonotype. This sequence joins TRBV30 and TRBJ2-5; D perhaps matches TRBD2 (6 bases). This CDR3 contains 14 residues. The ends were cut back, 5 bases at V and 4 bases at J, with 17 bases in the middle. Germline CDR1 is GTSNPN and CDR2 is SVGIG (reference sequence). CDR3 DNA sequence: TGTGCCTGGGTCGGCACGCGGGGCAGAGAGACCCAGTACTTC. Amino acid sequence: CAWVGTRGRETQYF.

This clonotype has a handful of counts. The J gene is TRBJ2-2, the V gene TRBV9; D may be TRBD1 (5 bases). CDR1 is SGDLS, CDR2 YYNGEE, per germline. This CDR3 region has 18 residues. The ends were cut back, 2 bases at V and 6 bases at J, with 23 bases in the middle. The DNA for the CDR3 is TGTGCCAGCAGCGTCACCCCATGGGGCCAAGGGTTGGCCGGGGAGCTGTTTTTT. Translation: CASSVTPWGQGLAGELFF.

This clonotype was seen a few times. CDR3 residues: CASSARRGGGDNEQFF. CDR3 nucleotides: TGTGCCAGCAGCGCCCGTCGGGGGGGAGGGGACAATGAGCAGTTCTTC. This chain links TRBV9 with TRBJ2-1; 8 bases line up with TRBD2. CDR1 and CDR2 from the germline V gene are SGDLS and YYNGEE. Trimming took 3 bases from V and 5 from J; bases not matched to a gene: 10. CDR3 length: 16 amino acids.